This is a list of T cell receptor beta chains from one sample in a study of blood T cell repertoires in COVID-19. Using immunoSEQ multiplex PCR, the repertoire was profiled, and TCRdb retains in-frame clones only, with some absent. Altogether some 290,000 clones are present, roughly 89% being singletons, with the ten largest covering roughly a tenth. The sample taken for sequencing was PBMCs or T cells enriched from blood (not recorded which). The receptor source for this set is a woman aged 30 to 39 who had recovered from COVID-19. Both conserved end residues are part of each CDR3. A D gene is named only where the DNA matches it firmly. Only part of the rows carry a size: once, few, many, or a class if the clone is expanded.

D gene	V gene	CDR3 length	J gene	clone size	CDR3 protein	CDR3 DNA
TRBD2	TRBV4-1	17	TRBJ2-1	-	CASSQERGLAEYNEQFF	TGCGCCAGCAGCCAAGAGAGGGGACTAGCAGAATACAATGAGCAGTTCTTC
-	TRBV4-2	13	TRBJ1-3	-	CASSQGGGNTIYF	TGTGCCAGCAGCCAAGGCGGGGGAAACACCATATATTTT
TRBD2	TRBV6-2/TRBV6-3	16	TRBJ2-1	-	CASSYLLAGGYNEQFF	TGTGCCAGCAGTTACCTACTAGCGGGAGGTTACAATGAGCAGTTCTTC
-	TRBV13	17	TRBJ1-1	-	CASSLRVTTARDTEAFF	TGTGCCAGCAGCCTCCGGGTCACAACGGCTCGGGACACTGAAGCTTTCTTT
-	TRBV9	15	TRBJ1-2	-	CASSVEVRGVDGYTF	TGTGCCAGCAGCGTAGAGGTCAGGGGTGTCGATGGCTACACCTTC
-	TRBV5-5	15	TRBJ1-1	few	CASSLFERWNTEAFF	TGTGCCAGCAGCCTATTTGAAAGATGGAACACTGAAGCTTTCTTT
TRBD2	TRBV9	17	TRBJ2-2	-	CASSVTGTSGNTGELFF	TGTGCCAGCAGCGTAACCGGGACTAGCGGTAACACCGGGGAGCTGTTTTTT
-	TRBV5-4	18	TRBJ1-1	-	CASSLDLSMRGVNTEAFF	TGTGCCAGCAGCTTGGACCTCTCAATGCGGGGGGTGAACACTGAAGCTTTCTTT
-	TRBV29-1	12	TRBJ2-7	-	CSVAQPSGEQYF	TGCAGCGTTGCACAGCCCTCCGGCGAGCAGTACTTC
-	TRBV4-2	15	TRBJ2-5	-	CASSQGGGRQETQYF	TGTGCCAGCAGCCAAGGGGGGGGGCGTCAAGAGACCCAGTACTTC
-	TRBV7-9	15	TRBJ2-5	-	CASSPPGGTWETQYF	TGTGCCAGCAGCCCCCCTGGCGGGACTTGGGAGACCCAGTACTTC
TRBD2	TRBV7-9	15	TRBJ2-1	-	CASSRPTSVFYEQFF	TGTGCCAGCAGCCGACCGACTAGCGTATTCTATGAGCAGTTCTTC
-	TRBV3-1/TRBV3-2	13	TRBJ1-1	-	CASSRQANTEAFF	TGTGCCAGCAGCCGTCAAGCGAACACTGAAGCTTTCTTT
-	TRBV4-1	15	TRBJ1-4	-	CASSQETATNEKLFF	TGCGCCAGCAGCCAAGAGACAGCAACTAATGAAAAACTGTTTTTT
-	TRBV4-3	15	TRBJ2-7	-	CASSQDRGGYYEQYF	TGCGCCAGCAGCCAAGATAGAGGGGGTTACTACGAGCAGTACTTC
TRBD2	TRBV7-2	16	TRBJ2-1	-	CASSLGGIAGDGEQFF	TGTGCCAGCAGCTTAGGCGGGATAGCGGGCGACGGTGAGCAGTTCTTC
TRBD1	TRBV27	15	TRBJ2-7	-	CASSPPTGGKYEQYF	TGTGCCAGCAGTCCCCCGACAGGGGGCAAGTACGAGCAGTACTTC
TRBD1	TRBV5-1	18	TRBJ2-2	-	CASSWWEWTGTNTGELFF	TGCGCCAGCAGCTGGTGGGAATGGACAGGGACCAACACCGGGGAGCTGTTTTTT
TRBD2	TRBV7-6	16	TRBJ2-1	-	CASSLHRAGGMNEQFF	TGTGCCAGCAGCTTACATCGGGCGGGAGGAATGAATGAGCAGTTCTTC
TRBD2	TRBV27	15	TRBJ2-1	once	CASLKLADDYNEQFF	TGTGCCAGCTTAAAACTAGCGGATGACTACAATGAGCAGTTCTTC
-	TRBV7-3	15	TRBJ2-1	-	CASSLTPGTYNEQFF	TGTGCCAGCAGCTTAACACCGGGGACATACAATGAGCAGTTCTTC
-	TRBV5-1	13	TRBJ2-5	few	CASSFGGQETQYF	TGCGCCAGCAGCTTCGGCGGACAAGAGACCCAGTACTTC
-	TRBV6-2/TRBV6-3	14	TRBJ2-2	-	CASSYSLATGELFF	TGTGCCAGCAGTTACTCCCTAGCGACCGGGGAGCTGTTTTTT
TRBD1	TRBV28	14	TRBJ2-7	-	CASLVPGQGHEQYF	TGTGCCAGCCTCGTCCCGGGACAGGGTCACGAGCAGTACTTC
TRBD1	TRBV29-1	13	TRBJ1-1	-	CSVERVGTAEAFF	TGCAGCGTTGAACGCGTGGGGACAGCAGAAGCTTTCTTT
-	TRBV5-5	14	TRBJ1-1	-	CASSFLGRGTEAFF	TGTGCCAGCAGCTTTCTAGGGAGGGGGACTGAAGCTTTCTTT